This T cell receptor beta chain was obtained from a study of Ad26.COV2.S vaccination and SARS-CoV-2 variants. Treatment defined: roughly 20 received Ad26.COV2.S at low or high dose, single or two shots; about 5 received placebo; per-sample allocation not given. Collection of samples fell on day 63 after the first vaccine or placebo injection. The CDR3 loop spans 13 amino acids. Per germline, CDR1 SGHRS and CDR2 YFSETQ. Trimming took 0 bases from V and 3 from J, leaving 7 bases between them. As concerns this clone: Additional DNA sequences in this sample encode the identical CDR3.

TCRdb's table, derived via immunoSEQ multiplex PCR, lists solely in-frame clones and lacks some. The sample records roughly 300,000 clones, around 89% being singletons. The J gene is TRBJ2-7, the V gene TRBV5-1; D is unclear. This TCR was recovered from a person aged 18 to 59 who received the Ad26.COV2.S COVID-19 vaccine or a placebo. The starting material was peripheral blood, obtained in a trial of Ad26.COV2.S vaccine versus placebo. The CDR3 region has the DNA TGCGCCAGCAGCTTGGCTGCCGGCTACGAGCAGTACTTC. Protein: CASSLAAGYEQYF.